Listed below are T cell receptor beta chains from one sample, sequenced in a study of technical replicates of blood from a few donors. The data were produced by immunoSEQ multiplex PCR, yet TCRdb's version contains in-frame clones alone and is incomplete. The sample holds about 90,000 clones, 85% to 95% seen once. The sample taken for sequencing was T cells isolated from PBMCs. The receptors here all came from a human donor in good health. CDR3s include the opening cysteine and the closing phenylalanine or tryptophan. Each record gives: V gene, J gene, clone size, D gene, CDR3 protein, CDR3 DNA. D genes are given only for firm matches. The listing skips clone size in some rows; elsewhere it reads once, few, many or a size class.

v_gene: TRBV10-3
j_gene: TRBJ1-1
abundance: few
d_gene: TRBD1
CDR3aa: CAMGQGSEAFF
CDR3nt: TGTGCCATGGGACAGGGTAGTGAAGCTTTCTTT

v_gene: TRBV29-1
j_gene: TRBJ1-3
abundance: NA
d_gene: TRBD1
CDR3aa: CSVPQGARTGNTIYF
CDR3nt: TGCAGCGTCCCCCAGGGGGCCAGAACCGGAAACACCATATATTTT

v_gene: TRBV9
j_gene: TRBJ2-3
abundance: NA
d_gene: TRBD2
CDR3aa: CASSVATSGERITDTQYF
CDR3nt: TGTGCCAGCAGCGTAGCCACTAGCGGGGAGCGGATCACAGATACGCAGTATTTT

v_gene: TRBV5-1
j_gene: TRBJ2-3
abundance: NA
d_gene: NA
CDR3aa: CASSFDSTNTDTQYF
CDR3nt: TGCGCCAGCAGCTTTGACAGTACGAACACAGATACGCAGTATTTT

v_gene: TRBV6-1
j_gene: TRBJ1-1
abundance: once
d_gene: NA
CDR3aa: CASRSGDKAFF
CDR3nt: TGTGCCAGCAGGTCGGGGGATAAAGCTTTCTTT

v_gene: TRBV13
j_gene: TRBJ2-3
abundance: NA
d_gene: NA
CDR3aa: CASNLGTGLLTDTQYF
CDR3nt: TGTGCCAGCAACTTGGGGACGGGACTCCTCACAGATACGCAGTATTTT

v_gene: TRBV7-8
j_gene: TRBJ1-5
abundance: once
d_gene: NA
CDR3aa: CASSPTTRNQPQHF
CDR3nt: TGTGCCAGCAGCCCAACGACACGGAATCAGCCCCAGCATTTT

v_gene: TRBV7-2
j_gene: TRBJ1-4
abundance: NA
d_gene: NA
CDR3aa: CASSRNGGYNEKLFF
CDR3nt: TGTGCCAGCAGCCGAAACGGGGGGTATAATGAAAAACTGTTTTTT

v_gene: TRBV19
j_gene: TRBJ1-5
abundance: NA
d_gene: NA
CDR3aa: CASIPGNQPHQPQHF
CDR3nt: TGTGCCAGTATACCCGGGAATCAACCCCACCAGCCCCAGCATTTT

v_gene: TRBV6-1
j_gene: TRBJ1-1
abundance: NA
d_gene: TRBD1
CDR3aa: CASSLGQGLTEAFF
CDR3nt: TGTGCCAGCAGCCTAGGACAGGGGCTCACTGAAGCTTTCTTT

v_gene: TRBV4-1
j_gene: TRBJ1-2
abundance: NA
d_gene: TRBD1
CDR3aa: CASSLGTAPYGYTF
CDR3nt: TGCGCCAGCAGCCTCGGGACAGCACCATATGGCTACACCTTC

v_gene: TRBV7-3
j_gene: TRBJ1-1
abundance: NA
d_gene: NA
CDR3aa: CASSLTSRNTEAFF
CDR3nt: TGTGCCAGCAGCTTAACTTCTCGGAACACTGAAGCTTTCTTT

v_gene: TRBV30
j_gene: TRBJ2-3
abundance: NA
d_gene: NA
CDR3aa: CAWSVRGAADTQYF
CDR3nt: TGTGCCTGGAGTGTACGAGGAGCGGCAGATACGCAGTATTTT

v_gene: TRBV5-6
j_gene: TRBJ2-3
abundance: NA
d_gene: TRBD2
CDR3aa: CASIEVGGRGTDTQYF
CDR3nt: TGTGCCAGCATCGAAGTGGGCGGGAGGGGCACAGATACGCAGTATTTT

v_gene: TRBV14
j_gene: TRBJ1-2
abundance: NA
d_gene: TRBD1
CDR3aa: CASSRGDRDLPYGYTF
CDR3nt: TGTGCCAGCAGCCGCGGGGACAGGGATCTTCCATATGGCTACACCTTC

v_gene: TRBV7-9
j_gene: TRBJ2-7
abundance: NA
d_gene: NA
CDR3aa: CASSLDNYEQYF
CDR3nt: TGTGCCAGCAGCCTCGACAACTACGAGCAGTACTTC

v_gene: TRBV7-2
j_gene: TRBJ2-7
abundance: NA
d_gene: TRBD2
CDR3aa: CASSLGRLAGGYEQYF
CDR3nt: TGTGCCAGCAGCTTAGGTAGACTAGCGGGGGGGTACGAGCAGTACTTC

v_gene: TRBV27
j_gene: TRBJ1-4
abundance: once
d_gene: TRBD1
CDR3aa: CASSLQGVGDEKLFF
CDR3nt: TGTGCCAGCAGCCTACAGGGGGTCGGTGATGAAAAACTGTTTTTT

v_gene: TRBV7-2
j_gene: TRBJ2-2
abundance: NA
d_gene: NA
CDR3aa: CASSSRPGGPGELFF
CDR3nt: TGTGCCAGCAGCTCGAGACCCGGGGGGCCCGGGGAGCTGTTTTTT

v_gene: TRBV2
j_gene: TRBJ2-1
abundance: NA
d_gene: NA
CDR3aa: CASSEGAGQQFF
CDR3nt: TGTGCCAGCAGTGAAGGCGCGGGCCAGCAGTTCTTC

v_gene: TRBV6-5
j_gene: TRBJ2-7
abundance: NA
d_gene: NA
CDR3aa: CASRETGEGYEQYF
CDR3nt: TGTGCCAGCAGGGAGACAGGGGAGGGCTACGAGCAGTACTTC

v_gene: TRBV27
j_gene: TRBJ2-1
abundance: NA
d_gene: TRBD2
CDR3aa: CASSVHSGRWDEQFF
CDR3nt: TGTGCCAGCAGTGTACATAGCGGGAGATGGGATGAGCAGTTCTTC

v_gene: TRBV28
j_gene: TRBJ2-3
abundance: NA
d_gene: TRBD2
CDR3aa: CASSPRSLGRTSGTPDTQYF
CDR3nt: TGTGCCAGCAGCCCTAGAAGTTTAGGTCGGACTAGCGGGACCCCAGATACGCAGTATTTT

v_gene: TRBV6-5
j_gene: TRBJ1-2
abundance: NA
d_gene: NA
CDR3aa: CASGLGGSYGYTF
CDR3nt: TGTGCCAGCGGTCTGGGGGGGTCGTATGGCTACACCTTC

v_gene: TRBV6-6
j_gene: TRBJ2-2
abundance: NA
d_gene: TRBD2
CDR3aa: CASSYSSGGGTGELFF
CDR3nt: TGTGCCAGCAGTTACTCTTCGGGGGGGGGCACCGGGGAGCTGTTTTTT

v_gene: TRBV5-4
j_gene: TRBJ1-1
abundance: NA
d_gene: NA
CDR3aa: CASIHLEMNTEAFF
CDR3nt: TGTGCCAGCATCCACCTAGAGATGAACACTGAAGCTTTCTTT

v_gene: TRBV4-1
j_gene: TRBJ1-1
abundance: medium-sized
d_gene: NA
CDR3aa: CASSGRTENTEAFF
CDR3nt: TGCGCCAGCAGCGGACGGACAGAAAACACTGAAGCTTTCTTT

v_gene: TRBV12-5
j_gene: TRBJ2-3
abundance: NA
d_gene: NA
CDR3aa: CASGLNSYTDTQYF
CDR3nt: TGTGCTAGTGGTTTGAACTCCTACACAGATACGCAGTATTTT

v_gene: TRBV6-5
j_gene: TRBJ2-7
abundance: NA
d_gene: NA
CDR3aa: CASSYHYEQYF
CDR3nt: TGTGCCAGCAGTTACCACTACGAGCAGTACTTC

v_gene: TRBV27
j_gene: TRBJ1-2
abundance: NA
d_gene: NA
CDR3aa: CASSLSGRYGYTF
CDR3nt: TGTGCCAGCAGTTTAAGTGGGAGGTATGGCTACACCTTC

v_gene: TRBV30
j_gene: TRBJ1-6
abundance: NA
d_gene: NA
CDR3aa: CAWRGGGGSYNSPLHF
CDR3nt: TGTGCCTGGAGAGGCGGGGGGGGCTCCTATAATTCACCCCTCCACTTT

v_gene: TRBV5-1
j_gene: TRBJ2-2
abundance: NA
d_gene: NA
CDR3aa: CASSRTRGELFF
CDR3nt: TGCGCCAGCAGCCGTACGAGAGGGGAGCTGTTTTTT

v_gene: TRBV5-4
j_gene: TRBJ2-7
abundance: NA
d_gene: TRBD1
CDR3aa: CASSSRDRYIYEQYF
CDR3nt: TGTGCCAGCAGCTCCCGGGACAGGTATATCTACGAGCAGTACTTC

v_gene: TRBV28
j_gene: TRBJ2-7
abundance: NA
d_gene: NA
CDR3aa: CASSSRHRQYF
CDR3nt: TGTGCCAGCAGTAGCCGGCACAGGCAGTACTTC

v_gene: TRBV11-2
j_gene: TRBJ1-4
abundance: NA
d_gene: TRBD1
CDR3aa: CASSLDRRQGAFGEKLFF
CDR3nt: TGTGCCAGCAGCTTAGATCGGAGGCAGGGGGCGTTTGGAGAAAAACTGTTTTTT

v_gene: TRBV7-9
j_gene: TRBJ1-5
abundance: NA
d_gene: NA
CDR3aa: CARSLGRSQPQHF
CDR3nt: TGTGCCAGATCGCTCGGGAGAAGTCAGCCCCAGCATTTT

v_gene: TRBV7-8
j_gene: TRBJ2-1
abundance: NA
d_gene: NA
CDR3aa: CASSLGIRGRRSVSGYNEQFF
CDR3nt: TGTGCCAGCAGCTTAGGGATCAGGGGAAGACGGTCAGTGAGCGGCTACAATGAGCAGTTCTTC

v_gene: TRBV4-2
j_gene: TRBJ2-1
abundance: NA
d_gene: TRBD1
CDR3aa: CASSQVGTVTYNEQFF
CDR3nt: TGTGCCAGCAGCCAAGTTGGGACAGTAACCTACAATGAGCAGTTCTTC

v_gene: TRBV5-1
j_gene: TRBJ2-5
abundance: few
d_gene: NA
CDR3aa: CASSPDNHQETQYF
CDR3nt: TGCGCCAGCAGCCCGGACAACCACCAAGAGACCCAGTACTTC

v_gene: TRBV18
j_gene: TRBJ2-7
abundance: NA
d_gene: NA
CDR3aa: CASSPPQRGAHYEQYF
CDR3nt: TGTGCCAGCTCACCTCCTCAACGGGGGGCCCACTACGAGCAGTACTTC

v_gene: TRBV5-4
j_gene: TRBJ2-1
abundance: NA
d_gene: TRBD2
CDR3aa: CASSDPGLAGNYNEQFF
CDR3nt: TGTGCCAGCAGCGACCCGGGACTAGCGGGGAACTACAATGAGCAGTTCTTC

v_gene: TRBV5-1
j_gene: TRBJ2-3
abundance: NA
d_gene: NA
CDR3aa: CASSLGRTTDTQYF
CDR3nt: TGCGCCAGCAGCTTGGGTAGGACTACAGATACGCAGTATTTT

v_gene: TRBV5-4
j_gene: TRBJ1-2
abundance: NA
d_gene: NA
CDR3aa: CASSLNYGYTF
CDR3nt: TGTGCCAGCAGCCTTAACTATGGCTACACCTTC

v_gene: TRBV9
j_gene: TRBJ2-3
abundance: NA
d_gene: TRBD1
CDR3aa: CASSVEGQGTDTQYF
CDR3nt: TGTGCCAGCAGCGTGGAAGGACAGGGCACAGATACGCAGTATTTT

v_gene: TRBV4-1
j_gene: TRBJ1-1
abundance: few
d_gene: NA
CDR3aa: CASSLSTGNTEAFF
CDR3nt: TGCGCCAGCAGCCTCTCGACAGGGAACACTGAAGCTTTCTTT

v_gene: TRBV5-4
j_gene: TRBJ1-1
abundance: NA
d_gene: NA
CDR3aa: CASSLLGGTEAFF
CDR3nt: TGTGCCAGCAGCTTATTGGGGGGCACTGAAGCTTTCTTT

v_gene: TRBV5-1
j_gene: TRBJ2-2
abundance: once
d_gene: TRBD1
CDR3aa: CASRHPDRVREAGELFF
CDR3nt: TGCGCCAGCAGGCACCCTGACAGGGTGAGGGAAGCCGGGGAGCTGTTTTTT

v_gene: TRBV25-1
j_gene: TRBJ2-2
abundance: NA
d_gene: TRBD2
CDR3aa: CASSDTPSGTNTGELFF
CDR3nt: TGTGCCAGCAGTGACACACCTAGCGGGACGAACACCGGGGAGCTGTTTTTT

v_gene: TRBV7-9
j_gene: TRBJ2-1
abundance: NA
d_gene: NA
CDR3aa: CASSPSGGDNEQFF
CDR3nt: TGTGCCAGCAGCCCGTCCGGGGGAGACAATGAGCAGTTCTTC

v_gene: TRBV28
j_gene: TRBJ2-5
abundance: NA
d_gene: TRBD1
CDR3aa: CASSFSGQRIQETQYF
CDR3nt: TGTGCCAGCAGTTTCTCGGGACAGCGAATCCAAGAGACCCAGTACTTC

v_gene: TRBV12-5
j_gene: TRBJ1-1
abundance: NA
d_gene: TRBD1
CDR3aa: CASGLERTGGTEAFF
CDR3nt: TGTGCTAGTGGTTTAGAAAGAACAGGGGGAACTGAAGCTTTCTTT

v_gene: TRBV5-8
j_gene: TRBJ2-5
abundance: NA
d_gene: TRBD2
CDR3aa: CASSLGAGGPGETQYF
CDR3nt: TGTGCCAGCAGCTTGGGCGCGGGGGGGCCTGGAGAGACCCAGTACTTC

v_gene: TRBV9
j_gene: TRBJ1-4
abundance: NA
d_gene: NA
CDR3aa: CASSAQGANEKLFF
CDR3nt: TGTGCCAGCAGCGCCCAGGGCGCTAATGAAAAACTGTTTTTT

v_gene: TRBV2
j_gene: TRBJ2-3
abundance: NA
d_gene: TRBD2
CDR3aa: CASSAEAGGTDTQYF
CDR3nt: TGTGCCAGCAGTGCCGAGGCGGGGGGCACAGATACGCAGTATTTT

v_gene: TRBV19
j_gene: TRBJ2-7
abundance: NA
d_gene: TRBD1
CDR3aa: CASSTKTGGGYEQYF
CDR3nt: TGTGCCAGTAGTACCAAGACAGGGGGCGGGTACGAGCAGTACTTC

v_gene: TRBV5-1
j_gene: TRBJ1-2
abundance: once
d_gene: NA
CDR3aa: CASGPGEDYGYTF
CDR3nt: TGCGCCAGCGGTCCCGGGGAAGACTATGGCTACACCTTC

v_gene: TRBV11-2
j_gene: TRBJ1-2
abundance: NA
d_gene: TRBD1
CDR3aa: CASSFLTGGYGYTF
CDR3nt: TGTGCCAGCAGCTTTTTAACAGGGGGCTATGGCTACACCTTC

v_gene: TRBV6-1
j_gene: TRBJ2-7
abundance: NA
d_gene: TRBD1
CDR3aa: CASTRGQGVSYEQYF
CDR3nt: TGTGCCAGCACCAGGGGACAGGGGGTCTCCTACGAGCAGTACTTC

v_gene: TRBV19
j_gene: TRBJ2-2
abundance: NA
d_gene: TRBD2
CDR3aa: CASSVAGGLGTGELFF
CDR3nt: TGTGCCAGTAGTGTAGCGGGGGGCCTTGGCACCGGGGAGCTGTTTTTT

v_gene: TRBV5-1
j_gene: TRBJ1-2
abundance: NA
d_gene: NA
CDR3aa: CASSWRVGLDGYTF
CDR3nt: TGCGCCAGCAGCTGGAGGGTGGGGCTCGATGGCTACACCTTC